The next 29 T cell receptor beta chains were all read from a single sample in a study of cytomegalovirus exposure and HLA in healthy donors. The PCR contained 60 Vbeta and 13 Jbeta primers. Here immunoSEQ multiplex PCR was the method, and the copy in TCRdb shows in-frame clones only, minus some. The sample consists of roughly 220,000 clones, 70% to 90% of them appearing once. Sequenced: PBMCs. The receptor set was obtained from a man aged 25-45 years in good health and CMV-seronegative.

The rearrangement joins TRBV7-6 to TRBJ1-2, with 9 bases fitting TRBD1. The CDR3 covers 12 residues. CDR1 and CDR2 (germline): SGHVS, FNYEAQ. Losses at the gene ends were 3 bases for V and 8 bases for J; bases not matched to a gene: 1. DNA of the CDR3: TGTGCCAGCAGCTTGGGACAGGGCGGCTACACCTTC. Translating it yields CASSLGQGGYTF.

The rearrangement uses TRBV4-1 and TRBJ2-3; perhaps TRBD1 as D (6 bases). Germline-derived CDR1 and CDR2 are MGHRA and YSYEKL. The V and J ends lost 6 bases and 2 bases respectively, with 12 bases between them. This CDR3 is built from 14 residues. The CDR3 reads CASRTGPNTDTQYF. CDR3 bases: TGCGCCAGCAGAACAGGGCCAAACACAGATACGCAGTATTTT.

This chain connects TRBV21-1 to TRBJ1-5; the table's D call, TRBD1, was not checked against the DNA. TRBV21-1 constitutes a pseudogene. The CDR3 is 17 residues long. Here the CDR3 reads CARPEGRGHCRNQPQHF. For the CDR3, the DNA is TGTGCCCGCCCAGAAGGCAGGGGACATTGTCGCAATCAGCCCCAGCATTTT.

This rearrangement joins TRBV28 to TRBJ1-2; TRBD1 agrees at 7 bases. J lost 8 bases, V lost 5 bases, and 20 bases had no gene match. CDR1 MDHEN and CDR2 SYDVKM come from the germline V gene. The CDR3 extends over 17 amino acids. The CDR3 DNA is TGTGCCAGCAGTCCCCTTTTCGGGACAGACCAACTCTGGGGCTACACCTTC. Protein sequence: CASSPLFGTDQLWGYTF.

The chain carries TRBV2 and TRBJ1-4; 9 positions agree with TRBD1. The V segment lost 6 bases and the J segment 8 bases; nucleotides outside the gene matches: 10. Germline V gives CDR1 SNHLY, CDR2 FYNNEI. This CDR3 is built from 15 residues. CDR3 sequence (DNA): TGTGCCAGCAGCCTTGGGACAGGGAGGTTCGAAAAACTGTTTTTT. As protein: CASSLGTGRFEKLFF.

This chain connects TRBV18 to TRBJ2-5; TRBD1 might be the D (6 bases). Germline values: CDR1 KGHSH, CDR2 LQKENI. Trimming took 3 bases from V and 1 from J, leaving 12 bases between them. The CDR3 sequence is 15 residues long. The CDR3 sequence: CASSPQSGVQETQYF. CDR3 nucleotide sequence: TGTGCCAGCTCACCTCAGTCAGGGGTCCAAGAGACCCAGTACTTC. Full variable domain (rest looked up from reference TRBV18 and TRBJ2-5): NAGVMQNPRHLVRRRGQEARLRCSPMKGHSHVYWYRQLPEEGLKFMVYLQKENIIDESGMPKERFSAEFPKEGPSILRIQQVVRGDSAAYFCASSPQSGVQETQYFGPGTRLLVL.

This chain's CDR3 is CASSSDYEQYF. CDR3 nucleotide sequence: TGTGCCAGCAGCTCAGACTACGAGCAGTACTTC. The chain joins TRBV7-8 to TRBJ2-7; D is uncertain. Germline V gene lookup returns CDR1 SGHVS and CDR2 FQNEAQ. Trimming removed 4 bases at V and 3 bases at J, with 4 bases between. This CDR3 region has 11 residues. Combining the CDR3 with reference TRBV7-8 and TRBJ2-7 gives the whole variable domain GAGVSQSPRYKVAKRGQDVALRCDPISGHVSLFWYQQALGQGPEFLTYFQNEAQLDKSGLPSDRFFAERPEGSVSTLKIQRTQQEDSAVYLCASSSDYEQYFGPGTRLTVT.

The chain is built from TRBV5-1 and TRBJ2-4, with 7 bases lining up with TRBD2. The ends lost 0 bases at V and 0 bases at J; junction bases unmatched: 3. The CDR3 loop spans 16 amino acids. Germline CDR1 and CDR2: SGHRS and YFSETQ. The chain's CDR3 is CASSLGPGGAKNIQYF. As DNA, the CDR3 is TGCGCCAGCAGCTTGGGTCCGGGGGGAGCCAAAAACATTCAGTACTTC.

The V gene is TRBV2, the J gene TRBJ1-4; D not certain. This CDR3 has 15 residues. Per germline, CDR1 SNHLY and CDR2 FYNNEI. Trimming pared 7 bases from V and 0 bases from J, leaving 12 bases between. The CDR3 DNA reads TGTGCCAGCATGAGCACCCCGGCAACTAATGAAAAACTGTTTTTT. It codes for CASMSTPATNEKLFF.

This clone was counted only a few times. This chain connects TRBV13 to TRBJ1-1; D remains unclear. Between the trimmed V and J ends, which lost 6 bases and 0 bases, there was a span of 14 bases. Germline V gene data show CDR1 as PRHDT and CDR2 as FYEKMQ (reference sequence). This CDR3 region has 15 residues. The CDR3 nucleotides read TGTGCCAGCAGTGGATTCGGGGTTATGAACACTGAAGCTTTCTTT. As protein: CASSGFGVMNTEAFF.

This chain connects TRBV5-1 to TRBJ2-1; TRBD2 matches 15 bases. The CDR3 covers 16 residues. With 4 bases clipped from V and 5 bases from J, the junction kept 4 bases outside the gene matches. CDR1 and CDR2 (germline): SGHRS, YFSETQ. The CDR3 loop reads CASSPGLAGGNNEQFF. For the CDR3, the DNA is TGCGCCAGCAGCCCCGGACTAGCGGGGGGGAACAATGAGCAGTTCTTC.

About this clone itself: Other nucleotide sequences from this sample produce the same CDR3. The chain is built from TRBV5-1 and TRBJ2-3; unclear D gene. Per the germline V gene, CDR1 is SGHRS and CDR2 is YFSETQ. V gave up 0 bases and J gave up 6 bases, with 8 bases separating them. CDR3 length: 13 residues. The CDR3 DNA follows: TGCGCCAGCAGCTTGGGTAGAACTGATACGCAGTATTTT. Encoded protein: CASSLGRTDTQYF.

The chain combines TRBV19 with TRBJ1-1; TRBD1 is a possible D gene (6 bases). There are 13 residues in the CDR3. V was trimmed by 3 bases and J by 8 bases, leaving 13 bases between them. Germline-derived CDR1 and CDR2 are LNHDA and SQIVND (reference sequence). The CDR3 bases are TGTGCCAGTAGTATTCGACAGGCGGCCGAAGCTTTCTTT. Amino acids: CASSIRQAAEAFF.

V gene TRBV2 combines with J gene TRBJ2-1, with 9 nucleotides matching TRBD1. V lost 7 bases, J lost 7 bases, and 11 bases stayed unmatched. The CDR3 contains 15 residues. Germline CDR1 SNHLY, CDR2 FYNNEI. The CDR3 bases are TGTGCCAGCAAGTTCCGGGACAGGGATATTAATGAGCAGTTCTTC. It translates to CASKFRDRDINEQFF.

The chain uses TRBV5-6 and TRBJ2-1; 7 bases agree with TRBD2. Unmatched junction bases numbered 11, after V lost 5 bases and J lost 6 bases. The CDR3 covers 15 residues. CDR1 SGHDT and CDR2 YYEEEE come from the germline V gene. CDR3 in amino acids: CASSLWTSNANEQFF. The DNA for the CDR3 is TGTGCCAGCAGTTTATGGACTAGTAACGCCAATGAGCAGTTCTTC.

The chain is built from TRBV5-4 and TRBJ1-1; a weak D match, TRBD1 (6 bases). This CDR3 is 13 amino acids long. V lost 0 bases and J 6 bases, leaving 9 bases between the germline ends. CDR1 is SGHNT, CDR2 YYREEE, per germline (reference sequence). As DNA, the CDR3 is TGTGCCAGCAGCTTGGCCCCAGGGGCTGAAGCTTTCTTT. This codes for CASSLAPGAEAFF.

The V call is TRBV15, the J call TRBJ1-1; the match to TRBD1 covers 11 bases. The germline V gene has CDR1 LNHNV and CDR2 YYDKDF (reference sequence). This CDR3 is 15 amino acids long. V lost 1 base and J lost 12; bases outside the gene matches: 10. The chain's CDR3 is CATSRVLTGQGVTFF. CDR3 bases: TGTGCCACCAGCAGAGTATTGACGGGACAGGGGGTTACTTTCTTT.

The sample holds a few counts of this clone. V gene TRBV29-1 combines with J gene TRBJ2-2; no definite D call. CDR3 length: 14 amino acids. Per the germline V gene, CDR1 is SQVTM and CDR2 is ANQGSEA. The V gene lost 6 bases and the J gene lost 1 base, with 12 bases spanning the gap. In nucleotides, the CDR3 is TGCAGCGTACTCGGGTTGGGGAACACCGGGGAGCTGTTTTTT. Its translation: CSVLGLGNTGELFF.

The chain uses TRBV28 and TRBJ1-6; a weak D match, TRBD1 (5 bases). The CDR3 has 15 amino acids. Trimming stripped 4 bases from V and 8 bases from J, with 15 bases between. Germline CDR1 and CDR2: MDHEN and SYDVKM. The CDR3 loop is CASSSPRAYDSPLHF. The CDR3 DNA reads as TGTGCCAGCAGTTCCCCCAGGGCTTATGATTCACCCCTCCACTTT. Looking up the rest from reference TRBV28 and TRBJ1-6 gives the full variable domain: DVKVTQSSRYLVKRTGEKVFLECVQDMDHENMFWYRQDPGLGLRLIYFSYDVKMKEKGDIPEGYSVSREKKERFSLILESASTNQTSMYLCASSSPRAYDSPLHFGNGTRLTVT.

The chain combines TRBV28 with TRBJ1-1, with unresolved D. Between the trimmed V and J ends, which lost 6 bases and 0 bases, there was a span of 14 bases. The CDR3 sequence is 15 residues long. Germline V gene sequence: CDR1 MDHEN, CDR2 SYDVKM. The CDR3 nucleotides are TGTGCCAGCAGCACATGGACCGGGATGAACACTGAAGCTTTCTTT. Amino acid sequence: CASSTWTGMNTEAFF.

Only a few counts were recorded for this clone. The genes are TRBV19 and TRBJ1-6, with 9 bases that match TRBD1. The CDR3 totals 16 residues. Per the germline V gene, CDR1 is LNHDA and CDR2 is SQIVND (reference sequence). The trim removed 5 bases at V and 10 bases at J, leaving 12 bases unmatched. For the CDR3, the DNA is TGTGCCAGTAGTGCCGGGACAGGGTATACAATATCACCCCTCCACTTT. This codes for CASSAGTGYTISPLHF.

The chain employs TRBV6-1 and TRBJ2-5; TRBD2 is a possible D gene (6 bases). Trimming cost V 5 bases and J 5 bases, with 15 bases left between them. CDR1 is MNHNS, CDR2 SASEGT, per germline. CDR3 size: 14 residues. The CDR3 nucleotides are TGTGCCAGCAGTCCTGACTACCGGGGGGAGACCCAGTACTTC. As protein: CASSPDYRGETQYF.

The chain links TRBV5-1 to TRBJ1-4, with a possible D match to TRBD1 (6 bases). The V end was cut by 2 bases, the J end by 3 bases, with 20 bases between. Looked up from germline, CDR1 is SGHRS and CDR2 is YFSETQ. This CDR3 has 18 residues. This CDR3 is CASSLGLKTGGSNEKLFF. The CDR3 DNA reads TGCGCCAGCAGCTTAGGCCTCAAGACAGGCGGATCTAATGAAAAACTGTTTTTT.

This chain uses TRBV27 with TRBJ2-7, with a possible D match to TRBD2 (7 bases). This CDR3 is 14 amino acids long. Trimming took 3 bases from V and 5 from J, leaving 14 bases between them. Per germline, CDR1 MNHEY and CDR2 SMNVEV (reference sequence). CDR3 nucleotide sequence: TGTGCCAGCAGTTTTGGGAGGGGGGGGAACGAGCAGTACTTC. Its translation: CASSFGRGGNEQYF.

V usage is TRBV18 and J usage is TRBJ1-3; 8 bases match TRBD1. With 4 bases clipped from V and 0 bases from J, the junction kept 2 bases outside the gene matches. Germline V CDR1 and CDR2: KGHSH, LQKENI. The CDR3 spans 15 residues. CDR3 region: CASSQDRVSGNTIYF. In nucleotides, the CDR3 is TGTGCCAGCTCACAGGACAGGGTCTCTGGAAACACCATATATTTT.

CDR3 sequence reads: CASSLAEGTGELFF. DNA of the CDR3: TGTGCCAGTAGTCTAGCGGAGGGGACCGGGGAGCTGTTTTTT. The J gene is TRBJ2-2, the V gene TRBV19, with 7 bases lining up with TRBD2. The germline V gene encodes CDR1 LNHDA and CDR2 SQIVND (reference sequence). V was pared by 5 bases and J by 5 bases, with 5 bases of the junction left unmatched. This CDR3 comprises 14 residues.

This chain joins TRBV28 and TRBJ1-6, with TRBD1 matching over 7 bases. Looked up from germline, CDR1 is MDHEN and CDR2 is SYDVKM. With V trimmed by 2 bases and J by 8 bases, 3 bases remained unmatched. The CDR3 totals 14 residues. The CDR3 region is CASSLQGDYSPLHF. CDR3 nucleotide sequence: TGTGCCAGCAGTTTACAGGGGGACTATTCACCCCTCCACTTT.

The rearrangement links TRBV19 to TRBJ2-4; D is possibly TRBD2 (5 bases). This CDR3 has 16 amino acids. CDR1 is LNHDA and CDR2 is SQIVND in the germline V gene (reference sequence). The germline V and J ends were trimmed by 11 bases and 0 bases, with 20 bases remaining between them. The chain's CDR3 is CASITGNTIAKNIQYF. As DNA, the CDR3 is TGTGCCTCTATAACGGGGAATACAATAGCCAAAAACATTCAGTACTTC.

The chain recombines TRBV11-3 with TRBJ1-1; perhaps TRBD1 as D (5 bases). Between the trimmed V and J ends, which lost 5 bases and 4 bases, there was a span of 11 bases. Germline CDR1 is SGHNT and CDR2 is YENEEA. The CDR3 length is 13 residues. CDR3 residues: CASSIRRGTEAFF. The CDR3, as DNA: TGTGCCAGCAGCATACGGAGGGGCACTGAAGCTTTCTTT.